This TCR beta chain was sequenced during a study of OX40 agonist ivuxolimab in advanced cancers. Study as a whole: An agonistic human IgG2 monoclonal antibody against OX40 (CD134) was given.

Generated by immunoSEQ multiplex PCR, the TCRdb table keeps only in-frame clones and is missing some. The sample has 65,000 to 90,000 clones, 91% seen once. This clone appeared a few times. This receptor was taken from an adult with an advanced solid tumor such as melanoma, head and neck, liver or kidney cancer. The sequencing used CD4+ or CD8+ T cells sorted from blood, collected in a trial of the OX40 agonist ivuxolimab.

The CDR3 region has the DNA TGTGCCAGCAGAGGACAGGGTTCCATCAATGAGCAGTTCTTC. Protein sequence: CASRGQGSINEQFF. The chain recombines TRBV6-6 with TRBJ2-1; 8 bases agree with TRBD1. CDR3 length equals 14 residues. With 6 bases clipped from V and 6 bases from J, the junction kept 7 bases outside the gene matches. The V gene's germline CDR1 is MNHNY and CDR2 SVGAGI (reference sequence).